The source of this TCR beta chain is a study of blood T cell repertoires in COVID-19. Study-level background: Acute and convalescent COVID-19 samples came from the United States, Italy and Spain. PBMCs, B-cell-depleted T cells, or T cells were the source of the cDNA or gDNA that made up the material.

Source study methods: Amplification of reference gene primers provided the estimated nucleated cell counts. Clones were sequenced by immunoSEQ multiplex PCR, and TCRdb holds only the in-frame ones, with some missing. The V and J calls and the clone size are those of that table, but D and trimming were determined from the DNA. The sample has 64,000 or so clones, approximately 91% seen once. V shed 5 bases and J 0 bases; nucleotides not matched to a gene: 13. The CDR3 spans 19 residues. The germline gives CDR1 MNHNY, CDR2 SVGAGI (reference sequence). The rearrangement links TRBV6-6 to TRBJ2-3; 11 nucleotides match TRBD1. The receptor was isolated from a human donor in a cohort sampled during active COVID-19. Sample: peripheral blood. CDR3 residues: CASSPGGQGVSASTDTQYF. In nucleotides, the CDR3 is TGTGCCAGCAGTCCAGGGGGACAGGGGGTCAGTGCTAGCACAGATACGCAGTATTTT.